This note documents a single T cell receptor (beta chain) sequence. Its antigen remains unidentified. These data originate in a study of cytomegalovirus exposure and HLA in healthy donors. General study findings and limits: The investigators catalogued 150 to 200 TCR beta chains as cytomegalovirus-associated.

Both 60 Vbeta primers and 13 Jbeta primers went into the PCR. This table comes from immunoSEQ multiplex PCR, and its TCRdb copy is limited to in-frame clones, with some not included. The sample carries about 120,000 clones, 76% recorded once. The CDR3 is 14 amino acids. Germline V CDR1 and CDR2: SGHNT, YYREEE (reference sequence). Trimming took off 2 bases at V and 5 bases at J, with 13 bases between the two ends. V and J are TRBV5-4 and TRBJ2-5, with D possibly being TRBD1 (6 bases). This clonotype was obtained from a woman between 35 and 50 years old in good health and CMV-seropositive. Sequencing was done on a sample of PBMCs. The CDR3 region has the DNA TGTGCCAGCAGCTTAGAGGACAGTAAGGAGACCCAGTACTTC. This sequence encodes CASSLEDSKETQYF.